The 16 T cell receptor beta chains presented below share a single source sample, sequenced in a study of blood T cell repertoires in COVID-19. Clones were sequenced by immunoSEQ multiplex PCR, and TCRdb holds only the in-frame ones, with some missing. The sample contains 80,000 or so clones, around nine tenths of which appear only once. Sequencing used peripheral blood. The receptors originated from an older woman with acute or convalescent COVID-19.

V usage is TRBV5-4 and J usage is TRBJ2-2; TRBD2 aligns across 8 bases. The junction had 11 bases not matched to a gene; V was cut back by 1 base and J by 3 bases. The germline V gene encodes CDR1 SGHNT and CDR2 YYREEE (reference sequence). This CDR3 has 18 amino acids. The CDR3 sequence: CASSLFVGTGGYTGELFF. The CDR3 nucleotides are TGTGCCAGCAGCTTGTTTGTCGGGACGGGAGGGTACACCGGGGAGCTGTTTTTT.

This chain links TRBV2 with TRBJ1-5, with TRBD1 matching 8 bases. CDR3 length: 11 residues. Looked up from germline, CDR1 is SNHLY and CDR2 is FYNNEI. The J segment lost 11 bases and the V segment lost 8 bases, leaving 5 bases of the junction unmatched. The DNA for the CDR3 is TGTGCCAGCGGGGACAGGCCAGCCCAGCATTTT. Residues: CASGDRPAQHF.

The genes are TRBV29-1 and TRBJ2-7; 9 nucleotides align to TRBD1. The V segment lost 3 bases and the J segment 6 bases; nucleotides outside the gene matches: 6. Germline-derived CDR1 and CDR2 are SQVTM and ANQGSEA. The length of the CDR3 is 13 residues. The CDR3 protein is CSVEDDRGFEQYF. The CDR3 DNA follows: TGCAGCGTTGAGGACGACAGGGGGTTCGAGCAGTACTTC.

The chain carries TRBV28 and TRBJ1-2, with 8 bases that match TRBD1. V shed 1 base, J shed 7 bases, and the junction held 8 bases outside the gene matches. CDR3 length: 15 residues. Germline assignment: CDR1 MDHEN and CDR2 SYDVKM. The CDR3 sequence: CASSLSMDRVVGYTF. For the CDR3, the DNA is TGTGCCAGCAGTTTATCGATGGACAGGGTAGTTGGCTACACCTTC.

V is TRBV27 and J is TRBJ2-1; TRBD2 aligns across 16 bases. CDR3 length: 16 amino acids. Germline CDR1 and CDR2: MNHEY and SMNVEV (reference sequence). V shed 4 bases and J 10 bases; nucleotides not matched to a gene: 7. The CDR3 sequence: CASSSGLAGGIREQFF. For the CDR3, the DNA is TGTGCCAGCAGTTCGGGACTAGCGGGGGGGATTCGGGAGCAGTTCTTC.

The V call is TRBV19, the J call TRBJ2-3, with 8 bases lining up with TRBD2. With V trimmed by 6 bases and J by 3 bases, 11 bases remained unmatched. The CDR3 totals 16 residues. Germline assignment: CDR1 LNHDA and CDR2 SQIVND (reference sequence). The CDR3, as DNA: TGTGCCAGTAGCATCGAAGCGGGAGTCACTACAGATACGCAGTATTTT. Translating gives CASSIEAGVTTDTQYF.

The gene calls are TRBV6-6 and TRBJ1-2; possibly TRBD1 for D (5 bases). The V end was cut by 8 bases, the J end by 6 bases, with 22 bases between. Germline lookup yields CDR1 MNHNY and CDR2 SVGAGI (reference sequence). The CDR3 has 15 residues. CDR3 coding DNA: TGTGCCAGCCGCGGGGCTCAACAACAAACGAATGGCTACACCTTC. Translating gives CASRGAQQQTNGYTF.

The chain is built from TRBV10-3 and TRBJ1-5, with 12 bases matching TRBD1. The germline CDR1 and CDR2 sequences are ENHRY and SYGVKD. V gave up 6 bases and J gave up 6 bases; unmatched junction bases: 6. This CDR3 has 15 amino acids. CDR3 sequence: CAISLGQGAGQPQHF. The CDR3 DNA is TGTGCCATCAGCCTGGGACAGGGGGCCGGTCAGCCCCAGCATTTT.

The genes are TRBV6-5 and TRBJ2-2; D possibly corresponds to TRBD1 (5 bases). Trimming removed 4 bases at V and 6 bases at J, with 15 bases between. Germline assignment: CDR1 MNHEY and CDR2 SVGAGI. The CDR3 has 15 amino acids. The CDR3: CASSLIAGFPGELFF. Here the CDR3 DNA reads TGTGCCAGCAGTTTGATCGCAGGGTTTCCCGGGGAGCTGTTTTTT.

The chain links TRBV9 to TRBJ2-7; D not certain. Germline-derived CDR1 and CDR2 are SGDLS and YYNGEE. V was cut by 2 bases and J by 0 bases, with 6 bases left in between. The CDR3 runs to 13 residues. CDR3 nucleotides: TGTGCCAGCAGCGTCCTTTTCTCCTACGAGCAGTACTTC. The encoded protein is CASSVLFSYEQYF.

The chain links TRBV28 to TRBJ2-5, with D possibly TRBD2 on 6 matching bases. The V gene lost 6 bases and the J gene lost 1 base, with 12 bases spanning the gap. This CDR3 is 14 amino acids long. CDR1 MDHEN and CDR2 SYDVKM come from the germline V gene. The CDR3 DNA reads TGTGCCAGCAGCTCTGGCGGGGCCCAAGAGACCCAGTACTTC. Protein product: CASSSGGAQETQYF.

The V and J genes are TRBV2 and TRBJ2-3; D might be TRBD2 (7 bases). V lost 2 bases, J lost 5 bases, and 14 bases lay in between. The CDR3 spans 15 residues. The germline V gene encodes CDR1 SNHLY and CDR2 FYNNEI. DNA for the CDR3: TGTGCCAGCAGTGAATTGGGGGGGCGCGTAGATACGCAGTATTTT. Protein: CASSELGGRVDTQYF.

For the CDR3, the DNA is TGCGCCAGCAGCCAAGAAGAGGTGCCATACAATGAGCAGTTCTTC. This gives the protein CASSQEEVPYNEQFF. J is TRBJ2-1 and V is TRBV4-1; no firm D call. CDR1 is MGHRA, CDR2 YSYEKL, per germline. The CDR3 has 15 residues. The V and J ends lost 0 bases and 4 bases respectively, with 10 bases between them.

The V and J genes are TRBV2 and TRBJ2-7; the match to TRBD1 covers 7 bases. The germline V gene encodes CDR1 SNHLY and CDR2 FYNNEI. Trimming at V came to 1 base and at J to 4 bases, leaving 7 bases not matched to a gene. The CDR3 extends over 15 amino acids. In DNA, the CDR3 is TGTGCCAGCAGTGAAGAGGTGACAGGGCCATACGAGCAGTACTTC. Its protein product is CASSEEVTGPYEQYF.

The chain has TRBV30 and TRBJ1-1, with TRBD1 matching 7 bases. Germline V gene sequence: CDR1 GTSNPN, CDR2 SVGIG (reference sequence). This CDR3 has 15 amino acids. J lost 3 bases, V lost 0 bases, and 7 bases had no gene match. This chain's CDR3 is CAWSVLGTGDTEAFF. Here the CDR3 DNA reads TGTGCCTGGAGTGTACTCGGTACAGGGGACACTGAAGCTTTCTTT.

The table lists this clone with a count of one. This chain uses TRBV3-1 (or the pseudogene TRBV3-2) with TRBJ2-7, with D perhaps matching TRBD1 (6 bases). The CDR3 is made up of 15 amino acids. V was clipped by 4 bases and J by 2 bases, with 15 bases between them. CDR1 LGHDT and CDR2 YNNKEL come from the germline V gene (reference sequence). The CDR3 sequence: CASSLIRGLTYEQYF. The CDR3 region has the DNA TGTGCCAGCAGCCTCATCAGGGGTCTAACCTACGAGCAGTACTTC.